This T cell receptor (beta chain) was identified during a study of blood T cell repertoires in COVID-19. As for the study in general: The samples span acute and convalescent COVID-19 from the United States, Italy and Spain. Sources were T cells, B-cell-depleted T cells, or PBMCs; the material itself was cDNA or gDNA.

Germline V gene lookup returns CDR1 SGHTA and CDR2 FQGNSA. The CDR3 runs 14 residues. V dropped 3 bases and J dropped 5; count of bases not matched to a gene: 6. Authors' methods: Quantification of nucleated cells was approximated via reference gene primer amplification. This table comes from immunoSEQ multiplex PCR, and its TCRdb copy is limited to in-frame clones, with some not included. V and J calls plus clone size are reproduced from that table; the DNA served to infer D and trimming. The data contain 75,000 to 95,000 clones, 85% to 90% of them singletons. The chain recombines TRBV7-2 with TRBJ1-1, with TRBD1 matching over 7 bases. The source is a human donor in a cohort sampled during active COVID-19. Specimen: peripheral blood. The DNA of the CDR3 is TGTGCCAGCAGCTTGACAGGGTGGGGAACTGAAGCTTTCTTT. Protein sequence: CASSLTGWGTEAFF.